This T cell receptor (beta chain) appears in the sequencing data of a study of neurological immune-mediated disorders (dated by TCRdb to about 2019). For context, the study as a whole: Peripheral blood TCR-beta repertoires from HTLV-I-associated myelopathy (HAM/TSP) patients, multiple sclerosis patients and healthy controls were compared by UMI-based sequencing. The roughly 100 TCR-beta libraries included longitudinal samples, technical triplicates and paired sorted CD4+ and CD8+ T-cell subsets alongside PBMC samples. Longitudinal HAM/TSP donors and healthy donors each had 3 time-points at intervals of about 3-45 months. The cohort was made up of around 70 subjects, consisting of 14 HAM/TSP patients, around 35 multiple sclerosis patients and 20 healthy controls.

In the paper's terms, the time point label means: longitudinal time-point 2. Unsorted PBMC libraries were generated from 2 million PBMCs stored in RNAlater at -80 °C until RNA extraction. Peripheral blood underwent Ficoll-Hypaque density gradient centrifugation to isolate PBMCs, which were then cryopreserved in liquid nitrogen. cDNA synthesis used template-switch 5'RACE with a primer carrying a 10-nucleotide random unique molecular identifier tagging each TCR transcript. Every sequencing run yielded over 170 million TCR-beta sequences covering 15-18 subjects. The RNeasy kit was used to extract total RNA. The KAPA Real-time Library Amplification kit was used to amplify TCR-beta VDJ regions with primers for the TCR constant region and the 5'RACE anchor. Sample indexes and Illumina adaptors were added in a first PCR, after which library yield was increased in a second PCR. After Ampure bead purification, the TCR product of roughly 650 bp was size-selected on a 2% E-gel SizeSelection system. Before pooling, libraries had their quality checked on a Bioanalyzer, their concentration measured with Qubit, and their quantity determined with the Kapa Library Quantification kit. Libraries were sequenced paired-end 2 x 150 bp on an Illumina HiSeq 2500. To increase sequence diversity, roughly 25-31% phiX was spiked into each library pool. The authors' pipeline ran thus. Quality-filtered reads were processed with the UMI-based MiGEC pipeline, and over 80% of raw TCR sequences were removed by the MiGEC pipeline during error correction. VDJ genes were aligned to IMGT germline references, and clonotypes were defined by unique CDR3 amino acid sequence plus V-J genes. Clonal expansion, Shannon diversity and CDR3 relatedness were evaluated with VDJtools (CalcPairwiseDistances, ClusterSamples), while phylogenetic trees were built in CLCbio workbench. Expanded clones were defined as having at least 8 unique UMIs, based on coefficient-of-variation modelling across technical triplicates. TCRdb trimmed public reads at Q25 via fastp, called clones via MiXCR and kept in-frame beta chains. Every distinct CDR3 protein forms one entry, paired with its most common genes and DNA. For this entry, the V and J calls and clone size follow TCRdb and not the study's own pipeline. This sample comprises about 49,000 distinct CDR3 sequences, around 13% of them detected only once. 3.5% to 5% of the sample lies in the top ten.

This clonotype was picked up many times. Its specific antigen is unknown. Base qualities are not at hand, and no much larger clone is one base apart. Here V drops 5 bases and J drops 8 bases, and the junction holds 8 bases not matched to any gene. The CDR3 measures 14 amino acids from cysteine to phenylalanine. The entry retains the CDR3 DNA only, 42 bases that are in frame from base 1. The germline V gene encodes CDR1 SGHTA and CDR2 FQGNSA. Results and caveats for the whole study, not just this receptor: TCR clonal expansion was greatest in HAM/TSP patients and smallest in MS patients, who ranked below even healthy controls. No identical CDR3 amino acid sequences were found to be shared among expanded clones across subjects, suggesting that TCR-beta repertoires were private in all groups.

The chain is made from TRBV7-2 and TRBJ1-2; 10 bases in the middle match TRBD1. This clonotype was obtained from a male donor with HTLV-1-associated myelopathy (HAM/TSP). Sequencing input: PBMCs. The DNA is as follows: TGTGCCAGCAGCACGGGACAGGGGTCCCGCGGCTACACCTTC. This sequence encodes CASSTGQGSRGYTF.